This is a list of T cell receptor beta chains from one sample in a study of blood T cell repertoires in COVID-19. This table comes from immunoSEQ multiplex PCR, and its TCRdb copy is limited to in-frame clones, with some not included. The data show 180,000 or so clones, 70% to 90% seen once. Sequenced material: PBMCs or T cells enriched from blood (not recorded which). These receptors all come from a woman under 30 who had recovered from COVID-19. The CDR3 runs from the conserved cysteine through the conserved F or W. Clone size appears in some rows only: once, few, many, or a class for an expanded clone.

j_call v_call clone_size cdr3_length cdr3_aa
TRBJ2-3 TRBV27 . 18 CASSQGSAGSLGTDTQYF
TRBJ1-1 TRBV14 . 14 CASSQVRGNTEAFF
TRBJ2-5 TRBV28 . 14 CASSRGTGYETQYF
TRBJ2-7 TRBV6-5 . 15 CASSPSGGGAYEQYF
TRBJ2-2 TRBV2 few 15 CASNKRTDPTGELFF
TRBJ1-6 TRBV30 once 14 CAWRTDRGYSPLHF
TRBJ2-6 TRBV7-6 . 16 CASSTAGGSGANVLTF
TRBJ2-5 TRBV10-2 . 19 CASSEQPRLAGGPLETQYF
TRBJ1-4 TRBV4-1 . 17 CASSQDLGQGVGEKLFF
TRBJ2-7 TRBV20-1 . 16 CSASNAGGDLSYEQYF
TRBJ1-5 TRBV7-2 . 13 CASRLRTGEPQHF
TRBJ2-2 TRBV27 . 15 CASRIIGQGAGELFF
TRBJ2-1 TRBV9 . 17 CASSAGTTKSSYNEQFF